The source of this TCR beta chain is a study of siplizumab effects on memory and regulatory T cells. CDR1 and CDR2 from the germline V gene are MNHNS and SASEGT. Trimming took 4 bases from V and 4 from J, leaving 5 bases between them. The CDR3 spans 11 residues. About 100,000 TCR templates underwent assay in every sample. TCRdb's table, derived via immunoSEQ multiplex PCR, lists solely in-frame clones and lacks some. The sample lists some 110,000 clones, 93% seen once, with around 0.29% in the top ten. Sequenced: CD4+ T cells sorted from blood. This rearrangement joins TRBV6-1 to TRBJ2-7; D unclear. This TCR was recovered from a human donor in good health. DNA for the CDR3: TGTGCCAGCAGTGTTAAGTACGAGCAGTACTTC. Translated, it gives CASSVKYEQYF.